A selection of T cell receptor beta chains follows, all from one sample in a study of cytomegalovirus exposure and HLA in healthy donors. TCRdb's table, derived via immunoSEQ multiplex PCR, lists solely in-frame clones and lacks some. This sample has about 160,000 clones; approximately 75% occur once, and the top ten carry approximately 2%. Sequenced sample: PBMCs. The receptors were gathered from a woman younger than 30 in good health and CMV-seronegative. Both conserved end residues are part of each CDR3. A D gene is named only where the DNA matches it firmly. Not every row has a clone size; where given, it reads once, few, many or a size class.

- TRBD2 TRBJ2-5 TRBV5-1 TGCGCCAGCAGCTTGGTCGGACTAGAAGAGACCCAGTACTTC CASSLVGLEETQYF
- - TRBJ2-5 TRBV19 TGTGCCAGTAGTATAGGGGGAGCTGGGGAGACCCAGTACTTC CASSIGGAGETQYF
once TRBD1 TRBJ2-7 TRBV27 TGTGCCAGCAGACCCCTCGGACAGGGGCTGAACGAGCAGTACTTC CASRPLGQGLNEQYF
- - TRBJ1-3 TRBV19 TGTGCCAGTAGTGGCACGGGATCAGGGGCCACTAACACCATATATTTT CASSGTGSGATNTIYF
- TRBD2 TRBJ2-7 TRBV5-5 TGTGCCAGCAGCTCCCCTTTGAGCGGGAGGTCCTACGAGCAGTACTTC CASSSPLSGRSYEQYF
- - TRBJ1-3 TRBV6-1 TGTGCCAGCAGTGAAAGGGAGGACTCTGGAAACACCATATATTTT CASSEREDSGNTIYF
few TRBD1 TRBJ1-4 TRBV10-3 TGTGCCATCAGGGGACAGGGGGCTGGGGAAAAACTGTTTTTT CAIRGQGAGEKLFF
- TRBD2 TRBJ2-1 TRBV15 TGTGCCACCAGCAGAGGAGCGGGGGCCTACAATGAGCAGTTCTTC CATSRGAGAYNEQFF
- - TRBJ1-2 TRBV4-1 TGCGCCAGCAGCCAGGAACCCGGGACATGGGGCGTGGTGGTCTATGGCTACACCTTC CASSQEPGTWGVVVYGYTF
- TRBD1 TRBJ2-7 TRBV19 TGTGCCAGTAGTAACCAGGGGGAACTACTCGAGCAGTACTTC CASSNQGELLEQYF
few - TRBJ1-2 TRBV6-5 TGTGCCAGCAGTTACTCGAGCAACTATGGCTACACCTTC CASSYSSNYGYTF
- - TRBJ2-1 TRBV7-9 TGTGCCAGCAGCTCAGGGAATGAGCAGTTCTTC CASSSGNEQFF
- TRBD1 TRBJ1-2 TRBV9 TGTGCCAGCAGCGTAGGGCAGGGGGCTAACTATGGCTACACCTTC CASSVGQGANYGYTF
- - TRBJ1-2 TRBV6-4 TGTGCCAGCAGTCCTACAGGGACGGTAGATGGCTACACCTTC CASSPTGTVDGYTF
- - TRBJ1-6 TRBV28 TGTGCCAGCAGCCCAGCCGGGGAGAGCTCCTATAATTCACCCCTCCACTTT CASSPAGESSYNSPLHF
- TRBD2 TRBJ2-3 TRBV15 TGTGCCACCGGACTAGCGGTGCTTTTTTTGGATACGCAGTATTTT CATGLAVLFLDTQYF
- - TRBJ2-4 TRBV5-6 TGTGCCAGCAGCCAAAGGCGGGAATTAGCCAAAAACATTCAGTACTTC CASSQRRELAKNIQYF
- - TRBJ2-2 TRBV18 TGTGCCAGCTCAACGACTAGTGTAGGCACCGGGGAGCTGTTTTTT CASSTTSVGTGELFF
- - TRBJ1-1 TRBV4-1 TGCGCCAGCAGCCCGACCTGGGGGGTCAACACTGAAGCTTTCTTT CASSPTWGVNTEAFF
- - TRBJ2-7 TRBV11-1 TGTGCCAGCAGCCCGGACAACTCCTACGAGCAGTACTTC CASSPDNSYEQYF
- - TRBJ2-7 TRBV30 TGTGCCTGTTCCCCCGACTCAGACGAGCAGTACTTC CACSPDSDEQYF
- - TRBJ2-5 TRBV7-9 TGTGCCAGCAGCTTAGCCTTCTTGCGGGGTGGGCAAGAGACCCAGTACTTC CASSLAFLRGGQETQYF
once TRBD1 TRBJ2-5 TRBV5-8 TGTGCCAGCAGCCGTGGCGATGACAGGGTAGCGGAGACCCAGTACTTC CASSRGDDRVAETQYF
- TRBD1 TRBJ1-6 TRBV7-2 TGTGCCAGCAGCCGACAGGGGTGGAGTTCACCCCTCCACTTT CASSRQGWSSPLHF
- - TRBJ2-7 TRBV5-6 TGTGCCAGCAGCTTGTTGAGGGATGTTATTGACGAGCAGTACTTC CASSLLRDVIDEQYF
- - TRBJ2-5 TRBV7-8 TGTGCCAGCAGCTTAGGACAGAGAGAGACCCAGTACTTC CASSLGQRETQYF
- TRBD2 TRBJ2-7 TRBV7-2 TGTGCCAGCAGCTTAGTCGCGGGAGGCACCTACGAGCAGTACTTC CASSLVAGGTYEQYF
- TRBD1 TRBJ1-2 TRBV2 TGTGCCAGCAGTGAAGAGGGGGCCAGCTATGGCTACACCTTC CASSEEGASYGYTF
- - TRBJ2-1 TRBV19 TGTGCCAGTAGTCAGCGGATGGAAGGCAATGAGCAGTTCTTC CASSQRMEGNEQFF
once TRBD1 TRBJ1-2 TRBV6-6 TGTGCCAGCAGATGGACAGGTAGTGATGGCTACACCTTC CASRWTGSDGYTF
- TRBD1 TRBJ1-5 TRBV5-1 TGCGCCAGCAGCTTGGGGGGGGGACAGGGGGCTTTAAATCAGCCCCAGCATTTT CASSLGGGQGALNQPQHF
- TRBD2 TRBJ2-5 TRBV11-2 TGTGCCAGCAGCCAGGGACTAGCGAGGGAGACCCAGTACTTC CASSQGLARETQYF
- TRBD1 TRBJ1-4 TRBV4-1 TGCGCCAGCAGCCGGACAGGGGGCGGGCGGATTAATGAAAAACTGTTTTTT CASSRTGGGRINEKLFF
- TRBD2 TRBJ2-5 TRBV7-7 TGTGCCAGCAGCCGAGGGGCCGGCGGGGGAGGAGAGACCCAGTACTTC CASSRGAGGGGETQYF
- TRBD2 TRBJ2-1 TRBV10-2 TGCGCCAGCAGTGAGAGGCGGGAGGAATATGTTTACAATGAGCAGTTCTTC CASSERREEYVYNEQFF
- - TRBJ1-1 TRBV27 TGTGCCAGCAGCTTAGAAGGAGGCACTGAAGCTTTCTTT CASSLEGGTEAFF
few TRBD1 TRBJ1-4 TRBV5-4 TGTGCCAGCAGCGCCGGGACAGCTAATGAAAAACTGTTTTTT CASSAGTANEKLFF
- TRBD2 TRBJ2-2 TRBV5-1 TGCGCCAGCAGCAAGACTAGCGGGGTAGACACCGGGGAGCTGTTTTTT CASSKTSGVDTGELFF
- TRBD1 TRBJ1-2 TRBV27 TGTGCCAGCAGGGGGAATACAGGGGCCTTCTATGGCTACACCTTC CASRGNTGAFYGYTF
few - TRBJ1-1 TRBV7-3 TGTGCCAGCAGCCACGGACAGAACACTGAAGCTTTCTTT CASSHGQNTEAFF
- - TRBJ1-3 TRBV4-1 TGCGCCAGCAGCCAACGTCAACGGTACTCTGGAAACACCATATATTTT CASSQRQRYSGNTIYF
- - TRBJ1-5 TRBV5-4 TGTGCCAGCAGCTTGGGGGGCGCTGAACAGCCCCAGCATTTT CASSLGGAEQPQHF
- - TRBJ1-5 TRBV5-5 TGTGCCAGCAGCTTGGCAGGGGATCAGCCCCAGCATTTT CASSLAGDQPQHF
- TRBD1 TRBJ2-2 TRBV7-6 TGTGCCAGCAGCTTAGGACAGGGGAGGCTTGAGGAGCTGTTTTTT CASSLGQGRLEELFF
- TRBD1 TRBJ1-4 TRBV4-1 TGCGCCAGCAGCTCCCCCGGGACAGGGGGCGCGGCTAATGAAAAACTGTTTTTT CASSSPGTGGAANEKLFF
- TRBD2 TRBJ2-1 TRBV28 TGTGCCAGCAGGACCTGGACTAGCGGCTACAATGAGCAGTTCTTC CASRTWTSGYNEQFF
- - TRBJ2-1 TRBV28 TGTGCCAGCAGTTACCGGGTAGGGGCCCAAAGTGGGGGGAATGAGCAGTTCTTC CASSYRVGAQSGGNEQFF
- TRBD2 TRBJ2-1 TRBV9 TGTGCCAGCAGCTTAAGTTTTGGGACTAGCGGATACAATGAGCAGTTCTTC CASSLSFGTSGYNEQFF
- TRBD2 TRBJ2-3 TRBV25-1 TGTGCCAGCAGTGTAGCGGGGAGTTCAGATACGCAGTATTTT CASSVAGSSDTQYF
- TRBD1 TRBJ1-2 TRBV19 TGTGCCAGTAGTAGGGACAGCGAAAACTATGGCTACACCTTC CASSRDSENYGYTF
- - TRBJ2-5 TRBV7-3 TGTGCCAGCAGTTACTCAGCGGACGAGACCCAGTACTTC CASSYSADETQYF
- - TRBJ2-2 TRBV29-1 - CSARQGDFLGTGGELFF
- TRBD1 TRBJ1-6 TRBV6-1 TGTGCCAGCAAAATCAGGGGGTATAATTCACCCCTCCACTTT CASKIRGYNSPLHF
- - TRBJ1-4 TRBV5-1 TGCGCCAGCAGCTTGGCCCAGGGGAATGAAAAACTGTTTTTT CASSLAQGNEKLFF
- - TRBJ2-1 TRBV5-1 TGCGCCAGCAGCTTGGTGGGCGGGGCCGCCTACAATGAGCAGTTCTTC CASSLVGGAAYNEQFF
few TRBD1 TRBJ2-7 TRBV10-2 TGCGCCAGCAGTGAGGGACAGGGCCCCTACGAGCAGTACTTC CASSEGQGPYEQYF
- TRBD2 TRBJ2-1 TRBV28 TGTGCCAGCAGTCCGAGCGGGACTAGCGCCTACAATGAGCAGTTCTTC CASSPSGTSAYNEQFF